These 4 T cell receptor beta chains came from one sample sequenced in a study of T cell responses to AZD1222 COVID-19 vaccine. Only in-frame clones appear in the TCRdb table, and some are missing; sequencing was by immunoSEQ multiplex PCR. The top ten hold about 7.7% of the sample, which has about 110,000 clones, over 80% seen once. The sequences come from peripheral blood, collected 28 days after the second AZD1222 dose. All receptors derive from an adult who received the AZD1222 COVID-19 vaccine.

CDR3 DNA: TGTGCCAGTAGTATTGGGGCAGGGCGTAATCAGCCCCAGCATTTT. This encodes CASSIGAGRNQPQHF. This sequence joins TRBV19 and TRBJ1-5; D possibly corresponds to TRBD1 (5 bases). Germline loops: CDR1 LNHDA, CDR2 SQIVND (reference sequence). The CDR3 is 15 residues long. Trimming removed 3 bases at V and 4 bases at J, with 13 bases between. The full variable domain, its missing parts supplied by reference TRBV19 and TRBJ1-5, is DGGITQSPKYLFRKEGQNVTLSCEQNLNHDAMYWYRQDPGQGLRLIYYSQIVNDFQKGDIAEGYSVSREKKESFPLTVTSAQKNPTAFYLCASSIGAGRNQPQHFGDGTRLSIL.

The chain has TRBV7-9 and TRBJ1-2; no clear D. Germline V gene lookup returns CDR1 SEHNR and CDR2 FQNEAQ (reference sequence). V lost 4 bases to trimming and J lost 3 bases, with 12 bases between them. This CDR3 comprises 14 residues. This chain's CDR3 is CASSSGSVDYGYTF. In DNA, the CDR3 is TGTGCCAGCAGCTCCGGGAGTGTGGACTATGGCTACACCTTC.

This rearrangement joins TRBV6-5 to TRBJ1-4; the match to TRBD1 covers 8 bases. Germline values: CDR1 MNHEY, CDR2 SVGAGI. The ends lost 4 bases at V and 3 bases at J; junction bases unmatched: 4. This CDR3 has 15 amino acids. The CDR3 region has the DNA TGTGCCAGCAGTTCCGGGGACAGGCCTAATGAAAAACTGTTTTTT. It is translated as CASSSGDRPNEKLFF.

This chain joins TRBV19 and TRBJ2-1; 12 bases line up with TRBD2. Losses at the gene ends were 4 bases for V and 8 bases for J; bases not matched to a gene: 6. CDR3 length: 15 residues. Germline V gene sequence: CDR1 LNHDA, CDR2 SQIVND (reference sequence). The CDR3 loop reads CASSTSSGGAHEQFF. CDR3 DNA sequence: TGTGCCAGTAGTACGTCTAGCGGGGGGGCCCATGAGCAGTTCTTC.